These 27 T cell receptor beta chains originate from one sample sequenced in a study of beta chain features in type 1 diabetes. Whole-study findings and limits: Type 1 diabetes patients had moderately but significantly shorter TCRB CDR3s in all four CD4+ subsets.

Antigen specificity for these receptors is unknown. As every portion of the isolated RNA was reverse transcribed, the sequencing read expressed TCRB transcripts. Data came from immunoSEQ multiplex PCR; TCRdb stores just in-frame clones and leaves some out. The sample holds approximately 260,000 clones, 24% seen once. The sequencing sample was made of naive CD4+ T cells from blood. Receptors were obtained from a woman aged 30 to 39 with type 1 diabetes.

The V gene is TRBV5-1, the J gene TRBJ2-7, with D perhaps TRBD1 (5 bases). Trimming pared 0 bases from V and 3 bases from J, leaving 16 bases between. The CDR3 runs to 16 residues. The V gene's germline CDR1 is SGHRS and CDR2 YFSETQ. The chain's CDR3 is CASSLATGAGHYEQYF. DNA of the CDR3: TGCGCCAGCAGCTTGGCGACGGGCGCAGGGCACTACGAGCAGTACTTC.

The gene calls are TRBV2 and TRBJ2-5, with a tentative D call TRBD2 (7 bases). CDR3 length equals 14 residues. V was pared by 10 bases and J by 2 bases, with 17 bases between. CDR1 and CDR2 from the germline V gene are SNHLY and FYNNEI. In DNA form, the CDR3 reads TGTGCCACAAAAGGGGGGACTACGCAAGAGACCCAGTACTTC. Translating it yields CATKGGTTQETQYF. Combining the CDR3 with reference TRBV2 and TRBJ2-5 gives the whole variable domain EPEVTQTPSHQVTQMGQEVILRCVPISNHLYFYWYRQILGQKVEFLVSFYNNEISEKSEIFDDQFSVERPDGSNFTLKIRSTKLEDSAMYFCATKGGTTQETQYFGPGTRLLVL.

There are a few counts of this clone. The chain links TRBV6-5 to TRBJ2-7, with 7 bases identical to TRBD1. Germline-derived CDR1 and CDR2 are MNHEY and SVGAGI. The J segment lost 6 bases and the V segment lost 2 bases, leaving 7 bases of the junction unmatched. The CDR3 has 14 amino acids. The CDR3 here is CASSYPGTVGEQYF. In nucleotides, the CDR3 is TGTGCCAGCAGTTACCCCGGGACAGTGGGCGAGCAGTACTTC.

For the CDR3, the DNA is TGTGCCAGTAGACGAAGGGGGACCCTCAATCAGCCCCAGCATTTT. Amino acids: CASRRRGTLNQPQHF. This chain uses TRBV19 with TRBJ1-5, with D possibly TRBD1 on 6 matching bases. The CDR3 runs 15 residues. Germline-derived CDR1 and CDR2 are LNHDA and SQIVND (reference sequence). Trimming took off 6 bases at V and 3 bases at J, with 15 bases between the two ends. The full variable domain, its missing parts supplied by reference TRBV19 and TRBJ1-5, is DGGITQSPKYLFRKEGQNVTLSCEQNLNHDAMYWYRQDPGQGLRLIYYSQIVNDFQKGDIAEGYSVSREKKESFPLTVTSAQKNPTAFYLCASRRRGTLNQPQHFGDGTRLSIL.

The CDR3 coding sequence is TGTGCCAGCGGGACTCATTATGGCTACACCTTC. Translated: CASGTHYGYTF. The chain joins TRBV19 to TRBJ1-2, with D perhaps matching TRBD1 (5 bases). V gave up 9 bases and J gave up 5 bases, with 10 bases separating them. CDR1 and CDR2 from the germline V gene are LNHDA and SQIVND (reference sequence). The CDR3 consists of 11 residues.

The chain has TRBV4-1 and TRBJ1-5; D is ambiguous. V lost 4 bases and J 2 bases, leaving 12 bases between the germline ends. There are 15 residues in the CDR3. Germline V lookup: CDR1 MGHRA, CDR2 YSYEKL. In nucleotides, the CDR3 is TGCGCCAGCAGCCTACGGGAAGGCGGCAATCAGCCCCAGCATTTT. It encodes CASSLREGGNQPQHF.

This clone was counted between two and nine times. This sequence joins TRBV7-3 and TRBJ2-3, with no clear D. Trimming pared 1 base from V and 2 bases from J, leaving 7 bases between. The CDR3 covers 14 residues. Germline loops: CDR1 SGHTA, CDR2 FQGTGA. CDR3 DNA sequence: TGTGCCAGCAGCTTAAAACTTCACACAGATACGCAGTATTTT. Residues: CASSLKLHTDTQYF.

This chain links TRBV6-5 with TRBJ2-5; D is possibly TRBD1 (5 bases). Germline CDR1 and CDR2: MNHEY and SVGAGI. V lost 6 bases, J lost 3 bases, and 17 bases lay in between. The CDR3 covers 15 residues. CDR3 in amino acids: CASRPQGGGEETQYF. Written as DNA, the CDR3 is TGTGCCAGCAGACCCCAGGGTGGTGGGGAAGAGACCCAGTACTTC.

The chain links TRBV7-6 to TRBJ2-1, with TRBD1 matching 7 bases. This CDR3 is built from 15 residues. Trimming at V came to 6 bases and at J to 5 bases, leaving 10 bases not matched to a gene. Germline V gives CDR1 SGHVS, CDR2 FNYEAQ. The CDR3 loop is CASSARDSYNNEQFF. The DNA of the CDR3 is TGTGCCAGCAGTGCCCGGGACAGTTATAACAATGAGCAGTTCTTC.

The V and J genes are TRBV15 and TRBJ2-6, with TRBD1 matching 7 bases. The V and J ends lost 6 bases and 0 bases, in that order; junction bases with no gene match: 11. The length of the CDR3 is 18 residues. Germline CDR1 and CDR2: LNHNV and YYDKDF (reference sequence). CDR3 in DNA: TGTGCCACCAGATCTCGGGACAGCCTTAACTCTGGGGCCAACGTCCTGACTTTC. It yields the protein CATRSRDSLNSGANVLTF.

The CDR3 region is CSVTSGTSEQYF. The CDR3 nucleotides read TGCAGCGTGACTAGCGGGACTTCCGAGCAGTACTTC. J is TRBJ2-7 and V is TRBV29-1; 11 bases line up with TRBD2. Germline lookup yields CDR1 SQVTM and CDR2 ANQGSEA. The V gene end was trimmed by 6 bases and the J gene end by 6 bases; junction bases not matched to a gene: 4. The CDR3 contains 12 residues.

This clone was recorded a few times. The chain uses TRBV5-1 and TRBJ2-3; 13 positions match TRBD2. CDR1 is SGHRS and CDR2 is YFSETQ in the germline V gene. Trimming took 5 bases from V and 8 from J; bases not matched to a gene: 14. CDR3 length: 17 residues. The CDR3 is CASRSESGTSGIGTQYF. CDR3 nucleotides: TGCGCCAGCAGATCCGAATCCGGGACTAGCGGGATAGGTACGCAGTATTTT.

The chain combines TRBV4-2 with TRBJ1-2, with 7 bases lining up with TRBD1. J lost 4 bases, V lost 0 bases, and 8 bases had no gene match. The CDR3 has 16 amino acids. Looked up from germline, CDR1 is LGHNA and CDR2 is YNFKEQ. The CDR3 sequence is CASSQDPGTEFYGYTF. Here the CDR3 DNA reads TGTGCCAGCAGCCAAGATCCTGGGACAGAATTCTATGGCTACACCTTC.

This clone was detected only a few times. As DNA, the CDR3 is TGTGCCAGCAGTTTATCGAGTAGGGGAAACACCGGGGAGCTGTTTTTT. Translated, it gives CASSLSSRGNTGELFF. V is TRBV27 and J is TRBJ2-2; D is possibly TRBD1 (5 bases). The CDR3 has 16 residues. The germline V and J ends were trimmed by 0 bases and 2 bases, with 10 bases remaining between them. Germline assignment: CDR1 MNHEY and CDR2 SMNVEV (reference sequence).

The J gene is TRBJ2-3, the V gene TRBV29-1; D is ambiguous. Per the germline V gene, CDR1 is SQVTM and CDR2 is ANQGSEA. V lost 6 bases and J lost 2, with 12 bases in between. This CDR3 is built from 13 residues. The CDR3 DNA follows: TGCAGCGTCCTAACGAGACACACAGATACGCAGTATTTT. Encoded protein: CSVLTRHTDTQYF.

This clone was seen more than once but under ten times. This CDR3 reads CASSPPRGADTQYF. CDR3 bases: TGTGCCAGCTCACCACCGCGAGGTGCAGATACGCAGTATTTT. The chain combines TRBV18 with TRBJ2-3; D not certain. Germline V gene data show CDR1 as KGHSH and CDR2 as LQKENI. The CDR3 length is 14 residues. V was cut by 0 bases and J by 4 bases, with 8 bases left in between.

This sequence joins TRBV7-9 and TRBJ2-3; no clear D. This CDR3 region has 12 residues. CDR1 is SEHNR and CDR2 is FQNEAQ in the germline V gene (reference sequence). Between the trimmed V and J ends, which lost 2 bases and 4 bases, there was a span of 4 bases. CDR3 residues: CASSLISDTQYF. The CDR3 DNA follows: TGTGCCAGCAGCTTAATATCAGATACGCAGTATTTT.

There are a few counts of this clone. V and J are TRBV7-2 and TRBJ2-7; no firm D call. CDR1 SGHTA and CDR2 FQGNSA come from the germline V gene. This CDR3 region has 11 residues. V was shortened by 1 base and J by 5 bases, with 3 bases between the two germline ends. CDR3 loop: CASSLGDEQYF. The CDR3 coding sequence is TGTGCCAGCAGCTTAGGAGACGAGCAGTACTTC.

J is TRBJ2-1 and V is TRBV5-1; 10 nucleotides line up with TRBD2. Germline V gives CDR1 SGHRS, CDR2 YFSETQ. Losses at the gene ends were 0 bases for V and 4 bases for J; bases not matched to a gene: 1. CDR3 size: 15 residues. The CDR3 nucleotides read TGCGCCAGCAGCTTGGTTAGCGGGGGGTACAATGAGCAGTTCTTC. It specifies CASSLVSGGYNEQFF. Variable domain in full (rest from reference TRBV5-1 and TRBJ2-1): KAGVTQTPRYLIKTRGQQVTLSCSPISGHRSVSWYQQTPGQGLQFLFEYFSETQRNKGNFPGRFSGRQFSNSRSEMNVSTLELGDSALYLCASSLVSGGYNEQFFGPGTRLTVL.

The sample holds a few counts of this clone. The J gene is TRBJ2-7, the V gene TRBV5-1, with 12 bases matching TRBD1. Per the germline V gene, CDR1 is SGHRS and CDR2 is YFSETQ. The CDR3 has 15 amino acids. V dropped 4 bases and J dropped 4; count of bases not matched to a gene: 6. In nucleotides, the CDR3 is TGCGCCAGCAGCAGTCTGGGACAGGGGGCTTACGAGCAGTACTTC. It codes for CASSSLGQGAYEQYF.

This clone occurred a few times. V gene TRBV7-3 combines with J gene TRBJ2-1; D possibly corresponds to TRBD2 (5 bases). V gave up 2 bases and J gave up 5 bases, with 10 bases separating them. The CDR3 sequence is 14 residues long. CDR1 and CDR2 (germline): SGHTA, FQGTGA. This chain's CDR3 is CASSLARTDNEQFF. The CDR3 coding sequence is TGTGCCAGCAGCTTAGCCCGGACTGACAATGAGCAGTTCTTC. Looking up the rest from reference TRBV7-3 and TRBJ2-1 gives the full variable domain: GAGVSQTPSNKVTEKGKYVELRCDPISGHTALYWYRQSLGQGPEFLIYFQGTGAADDSGLPNDRFFAVRPEGSVSTLKIQRTERGDSAVYLCASSLARTDNEQFFGPGTRLTVL.

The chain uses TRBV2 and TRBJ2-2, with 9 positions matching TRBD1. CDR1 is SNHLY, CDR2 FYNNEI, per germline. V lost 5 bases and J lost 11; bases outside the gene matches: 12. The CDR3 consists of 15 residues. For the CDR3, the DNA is TGTGCCAGCAGTCCTAGGAGAGGGGACAGGGCCGAGCTGTTTTTT. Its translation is CASSPRRGDRAELFF.

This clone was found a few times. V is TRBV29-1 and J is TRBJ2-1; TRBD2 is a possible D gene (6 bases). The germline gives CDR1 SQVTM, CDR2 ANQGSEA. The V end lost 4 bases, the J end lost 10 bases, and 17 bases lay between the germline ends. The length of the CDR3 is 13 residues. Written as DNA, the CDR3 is TGCAGCGTTGGGGCGGCGGGGCACAGGGAGCAGTTCTTC. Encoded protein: CSVGAAGHREQFF.

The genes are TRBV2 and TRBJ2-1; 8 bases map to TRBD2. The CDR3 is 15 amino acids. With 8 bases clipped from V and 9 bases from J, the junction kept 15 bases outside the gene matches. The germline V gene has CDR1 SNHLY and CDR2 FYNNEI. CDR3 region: CASGGIDSGNGEQFF. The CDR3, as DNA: TGTGCCAGCGGAGGGATAGATAGCGGGAATGGTGAGCAGTTCTTC.

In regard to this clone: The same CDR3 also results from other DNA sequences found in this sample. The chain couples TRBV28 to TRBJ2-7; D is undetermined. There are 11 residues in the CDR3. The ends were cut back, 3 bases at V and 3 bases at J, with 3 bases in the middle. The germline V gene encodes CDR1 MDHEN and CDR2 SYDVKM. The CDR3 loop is CASSLRYEQYF. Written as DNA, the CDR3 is TGTGCCAGCAGTTTGCGCTACGAGCAGTACTTC.

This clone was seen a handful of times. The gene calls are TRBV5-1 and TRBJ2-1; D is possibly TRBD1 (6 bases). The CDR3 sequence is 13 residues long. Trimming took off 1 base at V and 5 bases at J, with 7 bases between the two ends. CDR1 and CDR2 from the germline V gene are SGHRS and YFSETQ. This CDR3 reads CASSLNRDNEQFF. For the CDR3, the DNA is TGCGCCAGCAGCTTGAACAGGGACAATGAGCAGTTCTTC.

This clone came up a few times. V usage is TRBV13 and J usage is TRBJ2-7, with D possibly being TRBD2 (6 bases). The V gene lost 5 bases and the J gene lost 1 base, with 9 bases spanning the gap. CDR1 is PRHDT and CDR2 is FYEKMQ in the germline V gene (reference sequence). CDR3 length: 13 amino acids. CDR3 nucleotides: TGTGCCAGCAGCCTGGGACTTTCCTACGAGCAGTACTTC. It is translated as CASSLGLSYEQYF.